This T cell receptor (beta chain) came from a study of radiation and T cells in renal cell carcinoma. Findings of the study overall: From baseline, blood top tumor clonotypes peaked at 2 weeks post-radiation. No pretreatment tumor biopsies were available for baseline clonotypes.

This table comes from immunoSEQ multiplex PCR, and its TCRdb copy is limited to in-frame clones, with some not included. The sample carries some 100,000 clones, 65% to 85% recorded once. This CDR3 is 16 amino acids long. Germline V gene lookup returns CDR1 SGHRS and CDR2 YFSETQ. With 1 base removed from V and 3 bases from J, the gap between germline ends came to 15 bases. Documented time point: baseline pretreatment blood. Documented treatment: 15 Gy SBRT to primary tumor, nephrectomy 4 weeks later. The tumor was a clear cell renal cell carcinoma. A word on this clone: Its antigen is unknown.

The input for sequencing was blood, taken from a patient whose treatment included radiotherapy and nephrectomy. This chain connects TRBV5-1 to TRBJ2-3, with D perhaps TRBD1 (6 bases). This receptor was taken from a man in his fifties or sixties with renal cell carcinoma. This CDR3 is CASSLWGQGITDTQYF. CDR3 DNA sequence: TGCGCCAGCAGCTTGTGGGGACAAGGAATAACAGATACGCAGTATTTT.